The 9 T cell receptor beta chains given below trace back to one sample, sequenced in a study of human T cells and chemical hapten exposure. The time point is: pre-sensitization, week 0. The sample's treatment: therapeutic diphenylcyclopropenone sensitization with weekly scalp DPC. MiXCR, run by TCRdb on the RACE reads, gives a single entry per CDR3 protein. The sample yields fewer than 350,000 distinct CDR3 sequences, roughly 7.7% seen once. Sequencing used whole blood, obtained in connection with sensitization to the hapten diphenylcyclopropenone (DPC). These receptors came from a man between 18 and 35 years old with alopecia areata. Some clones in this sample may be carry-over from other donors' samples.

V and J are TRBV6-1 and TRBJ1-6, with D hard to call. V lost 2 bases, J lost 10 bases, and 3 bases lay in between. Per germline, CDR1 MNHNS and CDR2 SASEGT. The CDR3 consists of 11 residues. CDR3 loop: CASSEKSPLHF. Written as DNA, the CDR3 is TGTGCCAGCAGTGAAAAGTCACCCCTCCACTTT.

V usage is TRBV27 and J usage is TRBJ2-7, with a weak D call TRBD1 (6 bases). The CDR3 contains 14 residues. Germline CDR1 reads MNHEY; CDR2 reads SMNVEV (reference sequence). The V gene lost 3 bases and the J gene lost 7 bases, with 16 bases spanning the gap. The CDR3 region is CASSLGLGAREQYV. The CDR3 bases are TGTGCCAGCAGTTTGGGGCTGGGGGCGAGGGAGCAGTACGTC.

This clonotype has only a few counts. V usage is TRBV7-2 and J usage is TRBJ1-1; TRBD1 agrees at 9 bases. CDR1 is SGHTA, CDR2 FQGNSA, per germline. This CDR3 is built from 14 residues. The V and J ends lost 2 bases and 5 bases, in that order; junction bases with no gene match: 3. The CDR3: CASSLFGQGTEAFF. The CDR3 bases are TGTGCCAGCAGCTTATTCGGACAGGGGACTGAAGCTTTCTTT.

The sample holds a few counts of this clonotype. CDR3 in DNA: TGTGCCATCAGTATTACTGGGACAGGGATGAATTCACCCCTCCACTTT. Amino acids: CAISITGTGMNSPLHF. The chain employs TRBV10-3 and TRBJ1-6, with TRBD1 identical over 9 bases. This CDR3 comprises 16 residues. V was pared by 5 bases and J by 7 bases, with 9 bases of the junction left unmatched. The germline V gene has CDR1 ENHRY and CDR2 SYGVKD.

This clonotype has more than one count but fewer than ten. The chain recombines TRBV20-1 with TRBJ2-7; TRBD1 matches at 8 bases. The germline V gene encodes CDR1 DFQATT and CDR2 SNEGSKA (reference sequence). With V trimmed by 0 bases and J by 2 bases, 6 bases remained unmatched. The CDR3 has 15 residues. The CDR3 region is CSARDGGTGTYEQYF. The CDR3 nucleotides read TGCAGTGCTAGAGATGGAGGGACAGGTACCTACGAGCAGTACTTC.

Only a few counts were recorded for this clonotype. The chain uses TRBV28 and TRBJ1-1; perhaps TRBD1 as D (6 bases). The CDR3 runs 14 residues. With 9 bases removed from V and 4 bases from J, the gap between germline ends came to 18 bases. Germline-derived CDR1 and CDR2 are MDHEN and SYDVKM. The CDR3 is CARQKGVGGTEAFF. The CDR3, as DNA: TGTGCCAGGCAAAAGGGGGTGGGAGGCACTGAAGCTTTCTTT.

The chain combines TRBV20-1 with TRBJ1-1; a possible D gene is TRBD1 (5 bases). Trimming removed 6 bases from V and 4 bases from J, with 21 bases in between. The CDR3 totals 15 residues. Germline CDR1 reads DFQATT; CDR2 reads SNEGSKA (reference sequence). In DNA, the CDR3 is TGCAGTGCGCCGAGTCGTCCGCGAGGGACCACTGAAGCTTTCTTT. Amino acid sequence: CSAPSRPRGTTEAFF.

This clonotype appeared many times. Written as DNA, the CDR3 is TGTGCCAGCAGTCCCTTTCCCGGGGAGCTGTTTTTT. This translates into CASSPFPGELFF. V usage is TRBV12-3 or TRBV12-4 and J usage is TRBJ2-2; no reliable D call. The CDR3 is 12 amino acids. Between the trimmed V and J ends, which lost 5 bases and 6 bases, there was a span of 7 bases.

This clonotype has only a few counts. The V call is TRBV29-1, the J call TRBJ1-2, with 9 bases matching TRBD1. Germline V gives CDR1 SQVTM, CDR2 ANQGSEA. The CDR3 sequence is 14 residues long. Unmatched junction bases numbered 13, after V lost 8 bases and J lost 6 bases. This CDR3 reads CSTRAPTGGDGYTF. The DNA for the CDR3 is TGCAGCACGCGCGCCCCCACAGGGGGCGATGGCTACACCTTC.